The 22 T cell receptor beta chains in this list originate from one sample, sequenced in a study of T cell responses to AZD1222 COVID-19 vaccine. Repertoires were generated with immunoSEQ multiplex PCR, while TCRdb's copy carries only in-frame clones and drops some. The table includes about 81,000 clones, around 90% detected once. The specimen comprised peripheral blood, sampled on day 0 of AZD1222 vaccination. These TCRs come from an adult in good health.

The chain has TRBV6-1 and TRBJ1-1, with D tentatively TRBD1 (5 bases). V lost 3 bases and J 3 bases, leaving 14 bases between the germline ends. Germline V lookup: CDR1 MNHNS, CDR2 SASEGT. There are 15 residues in the CDR3. CDR3 protein: CASSDTLETDTEAFF. The CDR3 nucleotides are TGTGCCAGCAGTGACACCCTAGAGACAGACACTGAAGCTTTCTTT.

This clone was observed once. The V call is TRBV27, the J call TRBJ1-6, with 7 nucleotides matching TRBD1. The CDR3 is made up of 14 amino acids. Looked up from germline, CDR1 is MNHEY and CDR2 is SMNVEV (reference sequence). V gave up 6 bases and J gave up 13 bases; unmatched junction bases: 12. CDR3: CASRLTGSTAPLHF. CDR3 nucleotides: TGTGCCAGCAGACTGACAGGGTCGACAGCGCCCCTCCACTTT.

J is TRBJ1-2 and V is TRBV19, with 8 bases aligning to TRBD1. Germline V CDR1 and CDR2: LNHDA, SQIVND (reference sequence). The CDR3 loop spans 15 amino acids. V lost 1 base to trimming and J lost 2 bases; unmatched junction nucleotides: 3. The CDR3 coding sequence is TGTGCCAGTAGTATAGCTGGGACAGGAAACTATGGCTACACCTTC. This gives the protein CASSIAGTGNYGYTF.

The table lists this clone with a few counts. J is TRBJ1-2 and V is TRBV28; 9 positions match TRBD1. V gave up 1 base and J gave up 6 bases; unmatched junction bases: 9. There are 16 residues in the CDR3. CDR1 and CDR2 (germline): MDHEN, SYDVKM. The CDR3 DNA follows: TGTGCCAGCAGTTTATCCTCCTTTGGGACAGGGAATGGCTACACCTTC. It specifies CASSLSSFGTGNGYTF.

J is TRBJ2-1 and V is TRBV7-7; 10 bases match TRBD2. Germline CDR1 is SSHAT and CDR2 is FNYEAQ (reference sequence). This CDR3 is 17 amino acids long. V lost 4 bases, J lost 3 bases, and 9 bases stayed unmatched. As DNA, the CDR3 is TGTGCCAGCAGCTCCGGAGGGACTAGCGCGAGCTACAATGAGCAGTTCTTC. This sequence encodes CASSSGGTSASYNEQFF.

The CDR3 protein is CASRPTSGRDTQYF. DNA for the CDR3: TGTGCCAGCAGACCTACTAGCGGCAGAGATACGCAGTATTTT. This rearrangement joins TRBV5-4 to TRBJ2-3, with 8 bases aligning to TRBD2. Per germline, CDR1 SGHNT and CDR2 YYREEE (reference sequence). V lost 5 bases and J lost 5; bases outside the gene matches: 7. There are 14 residues in the CDR3.

The V gene is TRBV11-3, the J gene TRBJ2-1; 7 positions agree with TRBD2. CDR1 and CDR2 from the germline V gene are SGHNT and YENEEA. The CDR3 extends over 14 amino acids. V gave up 5 bases and J gave up 5 bases; unmatched junction bases: 6. The CDR3 reads CASSPPGLNNEQFF. The CDR3 DNA reads TGTGCCAGCAGCCCCCCGGGACTAAACAATGAGCAGTTCTTC.

A remark on this clone: The sample carries other DNA sequences with the same CDR3. The genes are TRBV2 and TRBJ1-5; 7 nucleotides align to TRBD1. Looked up from germline, CDR1 is SNHLY and CDR2 is FYNNEI. The CDR3 length is 14 residues. Germline trimming cut 4 bases from V and 2 bases from J; bases unmatched to any gene: 2. DNA for the CDR3: TGTGCCAGCAGTGGAACAGGGGGCAATCAGCCCCAGCATTTT. It yields the protein CASSGTGGNQPQHF.

The V gene is TRBV7-6, the J gene TRBJ2-7; TRBD2 might be the D (6 bases). Germline lookup yields CDR1 SGHVS and CDR2 FNYEAQ. Trimming stripped 5 bases from V and 3 bases from J, with 17 bases between. The CDR3 totals 15 residues. CDR3 in DNA: TGTGCCAGCAGCGCTATGGGGGGATTTAACTACGAGCAGTACTTC. Translation: CASSAMGGFNYEQYF. The full variable domain, in which reference TRBV7-6 and TRBJ2-7 provide the parts outside the CDR3, is GAGVSQSPRYKVTKRGQDVALRCDPISGHVSLYWYRQALGQGPEFLTYFNYEAQQDKSGLPNDRFSAERPEGSISTLTIQRTEQRDSAMYRCASSAMGGFNYEQYFGPGTRLTVT.

This chain joins TRBV5-1 and TRBJ2-5; either TRBD1 or TRBD2 may fit D (5 bases each). CDR3 size: 16 residues. V shed 3 bases and J shed 0 bases, with 15 bases lying between them. In germline, CDR1 is SGHRS, CDR2 YFSETQ. CDR3: CASSSQGTGYQETQYF. CDR3 DNA sequence: TGCGCCAGCAGCTCGCAAGGGACGGGGTACCAAGAGACCCAGTACTTC.

The V and J genes are TRBV28 and TRBJ2-7, with 8 bases lining up with TRBD1. V was clipped by 8 bases and J by 3 bases; unmatched bases: 9. CDR3 length: 14 residues. CDR1 MDHEN and CDR2 SYDVKM come from the germline V gene. As DNA, the CDR3 is TGTGCCAGCTCCGGACAGGGCTGGTTCTACGAGCAGTACTTC. It yields the protein CASSGQGWFYEQYF.

This rearrangement joins TRBV4-1 to TRBJ2-5, with a tentative D call TRBD2 (6 bases). Trimming removed 8 bases at V and 4 bases at J, with 17 bases between. Germline CDR1 reads MGHRA; CDR2 reads YSYEKL. This CDR3 has 14 residues. CDR3 sequence reads: CASRREGSGETQYF. The CDR3 region has the DNA TGCGCCAGCCGAAGAGAGGGTAGCGGAGAGACCCAGTACTTC.

V gene TRBV7-2 combines with J gene TRBJ2-1; D perhaps matches TRBD2 (5 bases). The germline V gene encodes CDR1 SGHTA and CDR2 FQGNSA. The CDR3 covers 13 residues. Trimming removed 5 bases at V and 3 bases at J, with 8 bases between. The CDR3 loop reads CASSTRDYNEQFF. The CDR3 DNA reads TGTGCCAGCAGCACTCGGGACTACAATGAGCAGTTCTTC. Complete variable domain (other parts from reference TRBV7-2 and TRBJ2-1): GAGVSQSPSNKVTEKGKDVELRCDPISGHTALYWYRQSLGQGLEFLIYFQGNSAPDKSGLPSDRFSAERTGGSVSTLTIQRTQQEDSAVYLCASSTRDYNEQFFGPGTRLTVL.

The chain has TRBV12-3 or TRBV12-4 and TRBJ2-2, with TRBD1 as a possible D gene (5 bases). The CDR3 extends over 12 amino acids. V was clipped by 7 bases and J by 7 bases, with 10 bases between them. The CDR3 protein is CASKQENGELFF. The CDR3 nucleotides read TGTGCCAGCAAACAGGAAAACGGGGAGCTGTTTTTT.

J is TRBJ2-3 and V is TRBV2, with 11 nucleotides matching TRBD2. The ends lost 3 bases at V and 5 bases at J; junction bases unmatched: 10. The germline gives CDR1 SNHLY, CDR2 FYNNEI. This CDR3 region has 17 residues. The CDR3, as DNA: TGTGCCAGCAGTGACCCCCTAGCGGGAGGTGGGATAGATACGCAGTATTTT. Translation gives CASSDPLAGGGIDTQYF.

The sample holds one count of this clone. V usage is TRBV6-2 or TRBV6-3 and J usage is TRBJ2-1; 8 bases are a match to TRBD2. Germline assignment: CDR1 MNHEY and CDR2 SVGEGT. The V gene end was trimmed by 0 bases and the J gene end by 3 bases; junction bases not matched to a gene: 4. There are 16 residues in the CDR3. CDR3 sequence reads: CASSYSLAGLYNEQFF. CDR3 bases: TGTGCCAGCAGTTACTCCTTAGCGGGACTCTACAATGAGCAGTTCTTC.

The V call is TRBV18, the J call TRBJ1-4; 11 positions agree with TRBD1. Germline CDR1 KGHSH, CDR2 LQKENI. V lost 2 bases to trimming and J lost 5 bases; unmatched junction nucleotides: 1. The CDR3 loop spans 15 amino acids. The CDR3 loop is CASSPRDRGNEKLFF. The CDR3 nucleotides are TGTGCCAGCTCACCAAGGGACAGGGGGAATGAAAAACTGTTTTTT.

The rearrangement links TRBV4-2 to TRBJ2-7, with 10 positions matching TRBD2. This CDR3 has 16 residues. Germline V gene lookup returns CDR1 LGHNA and CDR2 YNFKEQ. V trimming: 3 bases; J trimming: 4 bases; junction bases outside the gene matches: 9. CDR3 sequence: CASSHLLAGEGYEQYF. In DNA form, the CDR3 reads TGTGCCAGCAGCCACCTTCTAGCGGGAGAGGGTTACGAGCAGTACTTC.

This chain joins TRBV25-1 and TRBJ2-3; D is unclear. Per germline, CDR1 MGHDK and CDR2 SYGVNS. Trimming pared 2 bases from V and 2 bases from J, leaving 8 bases between. The CDR3 is 14 residues long. CDR3 in DNA: TGTGCCAGCAGTGAAGGTCTGCCCACAGATACGCAGTATTTT. Translating it yields CASSEGLPTDTQYF. Filled out from reference TRBV25-1 and TRBJ2-3, the complete variable domain reads EADIYQTPRYLVIGTGKKITLECSQTMGHDKMYWYQQDPGMELHLIHYSYGVNSTEKGDLSSESTVSRIRTEHFPLTLESARPSHTSQYLCASSEGLPTDTQYFGPGTRLTVL.

The chain couples TRBV10-3 to TRBJ1-3, with 7 bases that match TRBD1. The V and J ends lost 4 bases and 4 bases, in that order; junction bases with no gene match: 4. This CDR3 is 14 amino acids long. CDR1 is ENHRY and CDR2 is SYGVKD in the germline V gene. CDR3 nucleotide sequence: TGTGCCATCAGTGGACAGGGAGCGGGAAACACCATATATTTT. Encoded protein: CAISGQGAGNTIYF.

The V call is TRBV27, the J call TRBJ2-3; no firm D call. The CDR3 loop spans 16 amino acids. Germline V lookup: CDR1 MNHEY, CDR2 SMNVEV (reference sequence). V lost 2 bases, J lost 0 bases, and 12 bases lay in between. The CDR3 nucleotides read TGTGCCAGCAGTTTAGGAAGACTTGTTAGCACAGATACGCAGTATTTT. It yields the protein CASSLGRLVSTDTQYF.

This chain connects TRBV18 to TRBJ2-3; 7 nucleotides line up with TRBD1. Looked up from germline, CDR1 is KGHSH and CDR2 is LQKENI. The CDR3 totals 17 residues. The junction had 9 bases not matched to a gene; V was cut back by 3 bases and J by 0 bases. The CDR3 here is CASSPSQGLQSTDTQYF. CDR3 nucleotides: TGTGCCAGCTCACCGTCACAGGGGCTGCAAAGCACAGATACGCAGTATTTT.